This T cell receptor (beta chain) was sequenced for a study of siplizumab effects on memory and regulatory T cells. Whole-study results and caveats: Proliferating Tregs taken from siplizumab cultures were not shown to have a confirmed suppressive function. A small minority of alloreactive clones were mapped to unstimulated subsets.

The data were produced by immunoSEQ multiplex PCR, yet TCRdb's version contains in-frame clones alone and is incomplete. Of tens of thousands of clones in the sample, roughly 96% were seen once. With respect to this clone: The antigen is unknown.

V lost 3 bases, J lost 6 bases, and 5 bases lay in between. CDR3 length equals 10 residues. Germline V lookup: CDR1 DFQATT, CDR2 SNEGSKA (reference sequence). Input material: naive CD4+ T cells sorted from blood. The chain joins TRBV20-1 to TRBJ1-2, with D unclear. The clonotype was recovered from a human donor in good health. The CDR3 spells CSAREDGYTF. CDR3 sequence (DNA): TGCAGTGCTAGGGAGGATGGCTACACCTTC.